This T cell receptor (beta chain) emerged from a study of T cell responses to AZD1222 COVID-19 vaccine. Study outcomes and limitations: Increases in Spike-specific TCR breadth and depth were seen after two AZD1222 doses. Close to half of spike-specific TCRs reportedly recognize unmutated variant regions. Repertoire sampling was restricted to post-peak T cell response timepoints. The sample set comprised mostly white British donors with more females, and clonal diversity was possibly underestimated.

Libraries were prepared by immunoSEQ multiplex PCR; TCRdb keeps only in-frame clonotypes and omits some of them. The data show 150,000 to 180,000 clones, roughly nine tenths seen once. As regards this clone: Its target is unknown.

This CDR3 region has 14 residues. Germline V gene sequence: CDR1 LNHDA, CDR2 SQIVND (reference sequence). Between the trimmed V and J ends, which lost 2 bases and 5 bases, there was a span of 12 bases. This specimen consisted of peripheral blood, obtained after recovery from COVID-19. The receptor's source is an adult who had recovered from COVID-19. The gene calls are TRBV19 and TRBJ1-2, with D possibly matching TRBD1 (6 bases). The DNA of the CDR3 is TGTGCCAGTAGTATATCGCCAGGGGTGTATGGCTACACCTTC. Translation gives CASSISPGVYGYTF.